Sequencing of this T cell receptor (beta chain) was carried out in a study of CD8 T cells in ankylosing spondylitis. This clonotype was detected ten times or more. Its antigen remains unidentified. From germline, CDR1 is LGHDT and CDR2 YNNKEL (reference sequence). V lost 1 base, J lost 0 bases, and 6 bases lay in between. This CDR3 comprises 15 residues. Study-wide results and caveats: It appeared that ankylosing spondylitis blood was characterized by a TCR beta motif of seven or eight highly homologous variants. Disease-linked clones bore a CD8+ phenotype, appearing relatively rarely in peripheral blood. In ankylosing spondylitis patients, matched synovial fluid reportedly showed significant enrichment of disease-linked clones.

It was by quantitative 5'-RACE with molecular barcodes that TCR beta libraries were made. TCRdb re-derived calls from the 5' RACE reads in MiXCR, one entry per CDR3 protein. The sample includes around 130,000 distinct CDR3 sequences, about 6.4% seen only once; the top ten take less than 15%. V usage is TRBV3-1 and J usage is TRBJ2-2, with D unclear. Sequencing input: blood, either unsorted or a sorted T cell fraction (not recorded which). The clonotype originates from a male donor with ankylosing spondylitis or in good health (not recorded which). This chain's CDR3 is CASSQVVANTGELFF. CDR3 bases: TGTGCCAGCAGCCAAGTGGTCGCGAACACCGGGGAGCTGTTTTTT.